This paragraph covers one T cell receptor (beta chain) sequence. Its antigen is undetermined. This sample was taken from a study of shared clonotypes between healthy human individuals. General study points: Enrolling few donors narrowed the genetic and exposure-history diversity that was represented. Four donors shared about 4.8% of their naive CD4 clonotypes.

The investigators split CD4+ cells into a CD45RA+ naive subset and a CD45RA-negative memory subset. The CDR3 has 16 amino acids. The germline gives CDR1 MGHRA, CDR2 YSYEKL. V shed 3 bases, J shed 5 bases, and the junction held 12 bases outside the gene matches. It was across several immunoSEQ plates that each subset's genomic DNA was evenly split. The method was immunoSEQ multiplex PCR; TCRdb's version includes in-frame clones alone and lacks a portion of them. There are about 2 million clones in the sample; 95% occur only once, and 0.1% to 0.15% lies in the top ten. The sequenced sample consisted of naive CD4+ T cells sorted from blood. Subset reported: CD45RA+ positively selected. This TCR was sampled from a young man in good health. This chain links TRBV4-1 with TRBJ2-7, with 8 bases identical to TRBD1. The CDR3, as DNA: TGCGCCAGCAGCCAGATCCTGAAGGACAGGGCCCACGAGCAGTACTTC. Translating gives CASSQILKDRAHEQYF.